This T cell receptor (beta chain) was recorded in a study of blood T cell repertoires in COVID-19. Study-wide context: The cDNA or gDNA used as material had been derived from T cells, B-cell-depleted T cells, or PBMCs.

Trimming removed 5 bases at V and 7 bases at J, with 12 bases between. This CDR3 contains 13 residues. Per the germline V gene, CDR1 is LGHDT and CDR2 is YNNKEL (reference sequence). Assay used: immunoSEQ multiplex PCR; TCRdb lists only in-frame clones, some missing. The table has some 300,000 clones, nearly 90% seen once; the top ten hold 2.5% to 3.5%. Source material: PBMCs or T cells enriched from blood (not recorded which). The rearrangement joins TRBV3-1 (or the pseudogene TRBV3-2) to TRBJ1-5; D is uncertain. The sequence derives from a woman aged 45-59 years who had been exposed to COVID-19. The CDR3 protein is CASSAGYFQPQHF. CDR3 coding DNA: TGTGCCAGCAGCGCGGGGTATTTCCAGCCCCAGCATTTT.